A selection of T cell receptor beta chains follows, all from one sample in a study of blood T cell repertoires in COVID-19. TCRdb's copy holds only in-frame clones and misses some; the assay was immunoSEQ multiplex PCR. The sample has 250,000 or so clones; 88% are singletons. The material sequenced was peripheral blood. These receptors all come from a woman aged 25-40 years with COVID-19, enrolled during active disease. The CDR3 runs from the conserved cysteine through the conserved F or W. Fields, in order: CDR3 protein, CDR3 DNA, J gene, D gene, CDR3 length, clone size, V gene. The D gene is left open where the match is weak. Where a row states a size, it is once, few, many or the class of an expanded clone; other rows omit it.

CDR3aa: CASSLKTGPNQPQHF
CDR3nt: TGTGCCAGCAGCTTGAAGACAGGGCCCAATCAGCCCCAGCATTTT
j_gene: TRBJ1-5
d_gene: TRBD1
len: 15
abundance: -
v_gene: TRBV7-2

CDR3aa: CASSLELGTEAFF
CDR3nt: TGCGCCAGCAGCTTGGAGCTCGGCACTGAAGCTTTCTTT
j_gene: TRBJ1-1
d_gene: -
len: 13
abundance: -
v_gene: TRBV5-1

CDR3aa: CASSPRDRSDEQYF
CDR3nt: TGTGCCAGCTCACCACGGGACAGGAGCGACGAGCAGTACTTC
j_gene: TRBJ2-7
d_gene: TRBD1
len: 14
abundance: once
v_gene: TRBV18

CDR3aa: CASSLRTSNEQFF
CDR3nt: TGTGCCAGCAGCCTGCGGACTAGCAATGAGCAGTTCTTC
j_gene: TRBJ2-1
d_gene: TRBD2
len: 13
abundance: -
v_gene: TRBV7-2

CDR3aa: CASSQFPPLRGNHPNTEAFF
CDR3nt: TGCGCCAGCAGCCAATTCCCTCCTCTGAGGGGGAACCACCCGAACACTGAAGCTTTCTTT
j_gene: TRBJ1-1
d_gene: -
len: 20
abundance: -
v_gene: TRBV4-1

CDR3aa: CASSQTGAPYEQYF
CDR3nt: TGTGCCAGCAGCCAGACAGGGGCGCCCTACGAGCAGTACTTC
j_gene: TRBJ2-7
d_gene: TRBD1
len: 14
abundance: -
v_gene: TRBV6-2/TRBV6-3

CDR3aa: CASSLAVARNTEAFF
CDR3nt: TGTGCCAGCAGCTTGGCAGTCGCACGGAACACTGAAGCTTTCTTT
j_gene: TRBJ1-1
d_gene: -
len: 15
abundance: -
v_gene: TRBV11-2

CDR3aa: CASSVDPSGGEQFF
CDR3nt: TGTGCCAGCAGCGTCGATCCTAGCGGGGGGGAGCAGTTCTTC
j_gene: TRBJ2-1
d_gene: TRBD2
len: 14
abundance: -
v_gene: TRBV9

CDR3aa: CASRRAEAFEDTQYF
CDR3nt: TGCGCCAGCAGAAGAGCGGAAGCCTTCGAGGATACGCAGTATTTT
j_gene: TRBJ2-3
d_gene: -
len: 15
abundance: -
v_gene: TRBV5-1

CDR3aa: CAWSQGVSGANVLTF
CDR3nt: TGTGCCTGGAGCCAAGGGGTTTCTGGGGCCAACGTCCTGACTTTC
j_gene: TRBJ2-6
d_gene: -
len: 15
abundance: once
v_gene: TRBV30

CDR3aa: CASREQGRRSGNTIYF
CDR3nt: TGTGCCAGCAGGGAACAGGGGAGAAGGTCTGGAAACACCATATATTTT
j_gene: TRBJ1-3
d_gene: TRBD1
len: 16
abundance: -
v_gene: TRBV6-1

CDR3aa: CASSRGQYGYTF
CDR3nt: TGTGCCAGTAGTCGGGGACAGTATGGCTACACCTTC
j_gene: TRBJ1-2
d_gene: TRBD1
len: 12
abundance: -
v_gene: TRBV19

CDR3aa: CASSPGTSPNEQFF
CDR3nt: TGTGCCAGCAGTCCCGGGACAAGTCCCAATGAGCAGTTCTTC
j_gene: TRBJ2-1
d_gene: -
len: 14
abundance: -
v_gene: TRBV2

CDR3aa: CATSREVQGPTTNEKLFF
CDR3nt: TGTGCCACCAGCAGAGAAGTGCAGGGCCCGACAACTAATGAAAAACTGTTTTTT
j_gene: TRBJ1-4
d_gene: -
len: 18
abundance: -
v_gene: TRBV15

CDR3aa: CATSAGLGGAGELFF
CDR3nt: TGTGCCACCAGTGCGGGACTAGGGGGGGCCGGGGAGCTGTTTTTT
j_gene: TRBJ2-2
d_gene: TRBD2
len: 15
abundance: -
v_gene: TRBV24-1

CDR3aa: CASSLGTVHTEAFF
CDR3nt: TGTGCCAGCAGCCTCGGGACAGTCCACACTGAAGCTTTCTTT
j_gene: TRBJ1-1
d_gene: TRBD1
len: 14
abundance: -
v_gene: TRBV7-8

CDR3aa: CASSPRDRSWLF
CDR3nt: TGTGCCAGCAGCCCGCGGGACCGATCCTGGCTCTTC
j_gene: TRBJ2-1
d_gene: -
len: 12
abundance: -
v_gene: TRBV5-6

CDR3aa: CASSTTATGELFF
CDR3nt: TGTGCCAGCAGTACGACAGCCACCGGGGAGCTGTTTTTT
j_gene: TRBJ2-2
d_gene: -
len: 13
abundance: -
v_gene: TRBV6-5

CDR3aa: CASSLFPARNEQFF
CDR3nt: TGTGCCAGCAGCTTATTTCCGGCGCGGAATGAGCAGTTCTTC
j_gene: TRBJ2-1
d_gene: -
len: 14
abundance: -
v_gene: TRBV7-8

CDR3aa: CASSLGLAGGRETQYF
CDR3nt: TGTGCCAGCAGCTTGGGACTAGCGGGGGGAAGAGAGACCCAGTACTTC
j_gene: TRBJ2-5
d_gene: TRBD2
len: 16
abundance: -
v_gene: TRBV7-8

CDR3aa: CASSWTGNSNQPQHF
CDR3nt: TGTGCCAGCAGCTGGACAGGGAATAGCAATCAGCCCCAGCATTTT
j_gene: TRBJ1-5
d_gene: TRBD1
len: 15
abundance: -
v_gene: TRBV13

CDR3aa: CASSLLRQVNTEAFF
CDR3nt: TGTGCCAGCAGCTTGCTCAGACAGGTGAACACTGAAGCTTTCTTT
j_gene: TRBJ1-1
d_gene: -
len: 15
abundance: -
v_gene: TRBV5-5

CDR3aa: CASSLSGPSEQFF
CDR3nt: TGTGCCAGCAGCTTAAGCGGGCCAAGTGAGCAGTTCTTC
j_gene: TRBJ2-1
d_gene: -
len: 13
abundance: -
v_gene: TRBV7-9

CDR3aa: CASSLDGTEAFF
CDR3nt: TGCGCCAGCAGCTTGGACGGGACTGAAGCTTTCTTT
j_gene: TRBJ1-1
d_gene: -
len: 12
abundance: -
v_gene: TRBV5-1

CDR3aa: CASSEWSSGTSGEHVDRIDGEQFF
CDR3nt: TGTGCCAGCAGTGAATGGTCGTCGGGGACTAGCGGGGAACACGTGGATAGAATAGATGGTGAGCAGTTCTTC
j_gene: TRBJ2-1
d_gene: TRBD2
len: 24
abundance: once
v_gene: TRBV2

CDR3aa: CATSALAMGGAYNEQFF
CDR3nt: TGTGCCACCAGTGCCCTAGCTATGGGAGGAGCCTACAATGAGCAGTTCTTC
j_gene: TRBJ2-1
d_gene: -
len: 17
abundance: -
v_gene: TRBV24-1

CDR3aa: CASARTGQNIQYF
CDR3nt: TGTGCCAGCGCTAGGACAGGGCAAAACATTCAGTACTTC
j_gene: TRBJ2-4
d_gene: TRBD1
len: 13
abundance: -
v_gene: TRBV6-5

CDR3aa: CASSRLQETQYF
CDR3nt: TGTGCCAGCAGCCGACTCCAAGAGACCCAGTACTTC
j_gene: TRBJ2-5
d_gene: -
len: 12
abundance: -
v_gene: TRBV3-1/TRBV3-2

CDR3aa: CATSRDLSANYGYTF
CDR3nt: TGTGCCACCAGCAGAGATCTTTCTGCTAACTATGGCTACACCTTC
j_gene: TRBJ1-2
d_gene: -
len: 15
abundance: -
v_gene: TRBV15

CDR3aa: CASSQLGGAPYNEQFF
CDR3nt: TGTGCCAGCAGCCAACTTGGCGGGGCCCCTTACAATGAGCAGTTCTTC
j_gene: TRBJ2-1
d_gene: -
len: 16
abundance: few
v_gene: TRBV14

CDR3aa: CASSQALAVGELFF
CDR3nt: TGTGCCAGCAGCCAAGCCCTGGCGGTCGGGGAGCTGTTTTTT
j_gene: TRBJ2-2
d_gene: -
len: 14
abundance: -
v_gene: TRBV14

CDR3aa: CASSLTAENTEAFF
CDR3nt: TGTGCCAGCAGCTTAACAGCAGAGAACACTGAAGCTTTCTTT
j_gene: TRBJ1-1
d_gene: -
len: 14
abundance: -
v_gene: TRBV11-2

CDR3aa: CASSWDRLYEQYF
CDR3nt: TGTGCCAGCAGCTGGGACAGACTCTACGAGCAGTACTTC
j_gene: TRBJ2-7
d_gene: TRBD1
len: 13
abundance: -
v_gene: TRBV7-9

CDR3aa: CASTSWGADTQYF
CDR3nt: TGTGCCAGCACTAGTTGGGGAGCGGATACGCAGTATTTT
j_gene: TRBJ2-3
d_gene: -
len: 13
abundance: -
v_gene: TRBV25-1

CDR3aa: CATSDALSGAYNEQFF
CDR3nt: TGTGCCACCAGTGACGCCCTTAGCGGGGCCTACAATGAGCAGTTCTTC
j_gene: TRBJ2-1
d_gene: TRBD2
len: 16
abundance: -
v_gene: TRBV24-1

CDR3aa: CATSDVQTGAYNEQFF
CDR3nt: TGTGCCACCAGTGATGTCCAGACAGGGGCCTACAATGAGCAGTTCTTC
j_gene: TRBJ2-1
d_gene: TRBD1
len: 16
abundance: -
v_gene: TRBV24-1

CDR3aa: CAGGEHNEQFF
CDR3nt: TGTGCCGGGGGGGAGCACAATGAGCAGTTCTTC
j_gene: TRBJ2-1
d_gene: TRBD2
len: 11
abundance: -
v_gene: TRBV2

CDR3aa: CASSLGLDAYEQYF
CDR3nt: TGTGCCAGCAGCTTAGGACTCGATGCCTACGAGCAGTACTTC
j_gene: TRBJ2-7
d_gene: -
len: 14
abundance: -
v_gene: TRBV11-2

CDR3aa: CASSPSLTDTQYF
CDR3nt: TGCGCCAGCAGCCCCTCCCTAACAGATACGCAGTATTTT
j_gene: TRBJ2-3
d_gene: -
len: 13
abundance: -
v_gene: TRBV4-3

CDR3aa: CATKDRGGDSPLHF
CDR3nt: TGTGCCACTAAAGACAGGGGTGGCGATTCACCCCTCCACTTT
j_gene: TRBJ1-6
d_gene: TRBD1
len: 14
abundance: once
v_gene: TRBV6-5

CDR3aa: CASSRQSYNEQFF
CDR3nt: TGTGCCAGCAGTAGACAGTCCTACAATGAGCAGTTCTTC
j_gene: TRBJ2-1
d_gene: -
len: 13
abundance: -
v_gene: TRBV6-2/TRBV6-3

CDR3aa: CASTEPITNPRYEQYF
CDR3nt: TGTGCCAGCACCGAGCCCATCACCAACCCACGGTACGAGCAGTACTTC
j_gene: TRBJ2-7
d_gene: -
len: 16
abundance: few
v_gene: TRBV28

CDR3aa: CASSFGLAGEGQFF
CDR3nt: TGCGCCAGCAGCTTTGGACTAGCGGGAGAAGGCCAGTTCTTC
j_gene: TRBJ2-1
d_gene: TRBD2
len: 14
abundance: few
v_gene: TRBV5-1

CDR3aa: CASSTSGGAPETQYF
CDR3nt: TGTGCCAGCAGTACAAGCGGGGGGGCCCCAGAGACCCAGTACTTC
j_gene: TRBJ2-5
d_gene: TRBD2
len: 15
abundance: -
v_gene: TRBV6-5

CDR3aa: CASSQIGGTQYF
CDR3nt: TGTGCCAGCAGCCAGATAGGAGGTACGCAGTATTTT
j_gene: TRBJ2-3
d_gene: -
len: 12
abundance: -
v_gene: TRBV11-2

CDR3aa: CASNTGDDSTDTQYF
CDR3nt: TGTGCCAGTAACACAGGGGACGACTCCACAGATACGCAGTATTTT
j_gene: TRBJ2-3
d_gene: TRBD1
len: 15
abundance: -
v_gene: TRBV19

CDR3aa: CASSITSGRPLEQFF
CDR3nt: TGTGCCAGCAGTATAACTAGCGGGAGGCCACTGGAGCAGTTCTTC
j_gene: TRBJ2-1
d_gene: TRBD2
len: 15
abundance: -
v_gene: TRBV28

CDR3aa: CASSDAGHLYNYGYTF
CDR3nt: TGCGCCAGCAGTGACGCGGGGCACCTTTACAACTATGGCTACACCTTC
j_gene: TRBJ1-2
d_gene: -
len: 16
abundance: -
v_gene: TRBV10-2